Below, 14 T cell receptor beta chains from the same sample are listed, as sequenced in a study of read filtering for tumor transcriptome and immune sequencing. This library used roughly 430 ng RNA and molecular barcoded adaptors spanning alpha/delta and beta/gamma chains. TCRdb analysed the reads with MiXCR anew, one entry per CDR3 protein. The sample holds around 58,000 distinct CDR3 sequences, around 14% seen once. The source material was a population of CD138-negative cells sorted from bone marrow. Receptor source: a donor at least 40 years old with multiple myeloma.

Many counts were recorded for this clonotype. CDR3 DNA: TGCGCCAGCAGCTCCGACAGACTCTCCTACGAGCAGTACTTC. It codes for CASSSDRLSYEQYF. The gene calls are TRBV5-1 and TRBJ2-7, with D possibly being TRBD1 (5 bases). Deletions cut 3 bases from V and 0 bases from J, with 10 bases between. Germline-derived CDR1 and CDR2 are SGHRS and YFSETQ. The CDR3 length is 14 residues. Looking up the rest from reference TRBV5-1 and TRBJ2-7 gives the full variable domain: KAGVTQTPRYLIKTRGQQVTLSCSPISGHRSVSWYQQTPGQGLQFLFEYFSETQRNKGNFPGRFSGRQFSNSRSEMNVSTLELGDSALYLCASSSDRLSYEQYFGPGTRLTVT.

This clonotype has more than one count but fewer than ten. The chain recombines TRBV6-2 or TRBV6-3 with TRBJ2-7, with 9 nucleotides matching TRBD2. Looked up from germline, CDR1 is MNHEY and CDR2 is SVGEGT. The junction had 3 bases not matched to a gene; V was cut back by 0 bases and J by 6 bases. The CDR3 is 14 amino acids. The CDR3 nucleotides read TGTGCCAGCAGTTACTCTAGCGGGAGTGCCGAGCAGTACTTC. This translates into CASSYSSGSAEQYF.

To note about this clonotype: Germline and junction disagree at one end, which may indicate a read error. This chain uses TRBV7-3 with TRBJ2-1; no clear D gene. Germline CDR1 and CDR2: SGHTA and FQGTGA. The CDR3 is made up of 15 amino acids. The DNA of the CDR3 is TGTGCCAGCAGCTTAAGACTCAACGGAGCCAATGAGCGGTTCTTC. It encodes CASSLRLNGANERFF.

This clonotype has ten or more counts. The rearrangement uses TRBV29-1 and TRBJ2-7, with 7 nucleotides matching TRBD2. The CDR3 is made up of 15 amino acids. V was clipped by 6 bases and J by 0 bases; unmatched bases: 11. CDR1 and CDR2 from the germline V gene are SQVTM and ANQGSEA. In DNA form, the CDR3 reads TGCAGCGTCCCTGGGGAGGGGTTCTCCTCCTACGAGCAGTACTTC. Its protein is CSVPGEGFSSYEQYF.

This clonotype was seen ten or more times. This chain joins TRBV29-1 and TRBJ2-1; TRBD2 matches at 13 bases. V lost 8 bases and J lost 7; bases outside the gene matches: 5. Germline V gene sequence: CDR1 SQVTM, CDR2 ANQGSEA. The CDR3 is made up of 13 amino acids. The CDR3 loop reads CSTRTSGRNEQFF. CDR3 in DNA: TGCAGCACTAGGACTAGCGGGAGAAATGAGCAGTTCTTC.

This clonotype occurred many times. The chain combines TRBV12-3 or TRBV12-4 with TRBJ1-2; D might be TRBD1 (5 bases). Trimming cost V 6 bases and J 7 bases, with 18 bases left between them. This CDR3 is 14 amino acids long. The CDR3 loop is CASRNSVQASGYTF. CDR3 nucleotides: TGTGCCAGCAGGAACTCGGTACAGGCGTCTGGCTACACCTTC.

This clonotype was detected a few times. The CDR3 reads CSALGQGRETQYF. As DNA, the CDR3 is TGCAGTGCCCTGGGACAGGGTAGGGAGACCCAGTACTTC. The chain links TRBV20-1 to TRBJ2-5; TRBD1 matches 9 bases. V lost 6 bases, J lost 5 bases, and 7 bases stayed unmatched. Germline V lookup: CDR1 DFQATT, CDR2 SNEGSKA (reference sequence). The CDR3 has 13 amino acids.

This clonotype was seen many times. The chain joins TRBV7-9 to TRBJ1-1; D gene ambiguous. The germline V and J ends were trimmed by 5 bases and 2 bases, with 9 bases remaining between them. The CDR3 runs to 13 residues. CDR1 is SEHNR, CDR2 FQNEAQ, per germline (reference sequence). The CDR3 coding sequence is TGTGCCAGCAGCGTCACGGGCAACACTGAAGCTTTCTTT. This gives the protein CASSVTGNTEAFF.

In this sample, this clonotype turned up a few times. Given a much more abundant clone one base away, this may be a read error. The chain combines TRBV28 with TRBJ2-7; D gene uncertain. Germline assignment: CDR1 MDHEN and CDR2 SYDVKM. This CDR3 spans 14 amino acids. The CDR3 spells CAISFMGVAYEQYF. The CDR3 coding sequence is TGTGCCATCAGTTTTATGGGTGTCGCCTACGAGCAGTACTTC.

This clonotype occurred a few times. The chain uses TRBV20-1 and TRBJ2-7, with 10 bases lining up with TRBD1. The CDR3 runs to 13 residues. Germline CDR1 is DFQATT and CDR2 is SNEGSKA (reference sequence). The CDR3 sequence: CSAAGQGKYEQYF. CDR3 nucleotide sequence: TGCAGCGCAGCGGGACAGGGGAAATACGAGCAGTACTTC.

The rearrangement uses TRBV7-2 and TRBJ2-3, with 14 bases matching TRBD2. From germline, CDR1 is SGHTA and CDR2 FQGNSA. CDR3 size: 17 residues. Trimming took 0 bases from V and 4 from J; bases not matched to a gene: 3. CDR3 sequence (DNA): TGTGCCAGCAGCTTAGCCGGGACTAGCGGGAGTCCAGATACGCAGTATTTT. Its translation: CASSLAGTSGSPDTQYF.

This rearrangement joins TRBV20-1 to TRBJ2-3; possible D gene TRBD1, 5 bases. The CDR3 consists of 22 residues. Germline loops: CDR1 DFQATT, CDR2 SNEGSKA (reference sequence). Deletions cut 7 bases from V and 0 bases from J, with 38 bases between. The CDR3 sequence is CSVTWGPQVGIQQLLSTDTQYF. The CDR3, as DNA: TGCAGTGTCACTTGGGGTCCACAGGTTGGCATCCAGCAACTACTCAGCACAGATACGCAGTATTTT.

This clonotype was counted many times. The chain recombines TRBV30 with TRBJ1-5; 7 bases line up with TRBD1. CDR1 is GTSNPN and CDR2 is SVGIG in the germline V gene (reference sequence). CDR3 size: 13 residues. V shed 5 bases, J shed 4 bases, and the junction held 5 bases outside the gene matches. CDR3 coding DNA: TGTGCCTGGGCAGCACAGGGGAATCAGCCCCAGCATTTT. Translated: CAWAAQGNQPQHF.

This clonotype has ten or more counts. This chain uses TRBV20-1 with TRBJ1-6; D is unresolved. In germline, CDR1 is DFQATT, CDR2 SNEGSKA (reference sequence). Trimming shortened V by 1 base and J by 10 bases, and 14 bases separated the two germline ends. The length of the CDR3 is 14 residues. The CDR3 DNA is TGCAGTGCTAGAGGGGGAACGGTGGAATCACCCCTCCACTTT. Translated, it gives CSARGGTVESPLHF.